Listed below are T cell receptor beta chains from one sample, sequenced in a study of T-cell memory formation after mild COVID-19. Using its own MiXCR run on the 5' RACE reads, TCRdb lists one record per CDR3 protein. The sample shows 400,000 or so distinct CDR3 sequences, 20% of them seen only once. The sequencing input was PBMCs or a T cell subset sorted from them (not recorded which). These receptors were taken from an adult woman who had mild COVID-19 (a few samples of this study predate the infection). Cell type and time point are not known. Each CDR3 is given with its conserved first and last residue. The D gene is left open where the match is weak. Expanded clones get a size class; other rows say once, few or many, or leave the size out.

D	V	J	size	CDR3	DNA
NA	TRBV20-1	TRBJ2-1	NA	CSASRSDNEQFF	TGCAGTGCTAGTAGATCAGACAATGAGCAGTTCTTC
NA	TRBV19	TRBJ2-1	NA	CASSVYRVDEQFF	TGTGCCAGTAGTGTTTACAGGGTGGATGAGCAGTTCTTC
NA	TRBV6-2/TRBV6-3	TRBJ2-1	few	CASSFLRGADEQFF	TGTGCCAGCAGTTTCCTCCGGGGGGCGGATGAGCAGTTCTTC
NA	TRBV7-9	TRBJ2-7	NA	CASRPPLGTPEDEQYF	TGTGCCAGCAGACCTCCCCTCGGGACCCCCGAGGACGAGCAGTACTTC
NA	TRBV25-1	TRBJ1-5	NA	CASSGQLYSNQPQHF	TGTGCCAGCAGCGGACAGCTGTATAGCAATCAGCCCCAGCATTTT
NA	TRBV4-3	TRBJ1-2	few	CASSQPDSQGYTF	TGCGCCAGCAGCCAACCGGATTCCCAAGGCTACACCTTC
NA	TRBV7-8	TRBJ2-3	NA	CASSMGPGGGTDTQYF	TGTGCCAGCAGCATGGGACCCGGCGGCGGCACAGATACGCAGTATTTT
NA	TRBV6-6	TRBJ2-5	NA	CASSTPGLQETQYF	TGTGCCAGCAGTACCCCGGGACTGCAAGAGACCCAGTACTTC
NA	TRBV4-1	TRBJ2-1	few	CASSQDGGRHNEQFF	TGCGCCAGCAGCCAAGATGGGGGGCGCCACAATGAGCAGTTCTTC
NA	TRBV27	TRBJ2-1	NA	CASSFDGSPVSYNEQFF	TGTGCCAGCAGTTTCGATGGGAGTCCGGTCTCCTACAATGAGCAGTTCTTC
TRBD2	TRBV12-3/TRBV12-4	TRBJ2-7	NA	CASSRGTTYEQYF	TGTGCCAGCAGCCGTGGGACTACCTACGAGCAGTACTTC
NA	TRBV4-1	TRBJ2-3	NA	CASSLTLGQMDTQYF	TGCGCCAGCAGCCTCACACTTGGACAGATGGATACGCAGTATTTT
NA	TRBV29-1	TRBJ1-1	few	CSVAGHQNTEAFF	TGCAGCGTTGCGGGACACCAGAACACTGAAGCTTTCTTT
TRBD2	TRBV20-1	TRBJ2-7	many	CSAPTSGSLLEQYF	TGCAGTGCGCCTACTAGCGGGAGCCTCCTCGAGCAGTACTTC
TRBD1	TRBV5-1	TRBJ1-1	few	CASSNTPGQGASGAFF	TGCGCCAGCAGCAACACCCCGGGACAGGGGGCTTCGGGAGCTTTCTTT
NA	TRBV25-1	TRBJ2-7	few	CASSEYRGPSSYEQYF	TGTGCCAGCAGTGAATATAGGGGACCCAGCTCCTACGAGCAGTACTTC